This entry features one T cell receptor beta chain sequence. The antigen it binds to is not known. No much larger clone is present one base from it, and per-base qualities are unavailable. The entry originates in a study of T cell responses to AZD1222 COVID-19 vaccine (TCRdb year 2021). With regard to the full study: A total of approximately 250 trial participants underwent TCR sequencing, of whom approximately 200 had received two doses of AZD1222 and about 26 had received two doses of the MenACWY control vaccine. Trial participants were enrolled by age into subgroups of 18-55, 56-69 and 70-plus years, and about 150, 27 and 61 TCR-sequenced participants, respectively, were included in these subgroups.

The intended sense of this specimen's time point label: about 28 days (+/-7) after the second vaccine dose. AZD1222 recipients given second doses at about 4 weeks or at about 12 weeks were pooled, since spike-specific TCR depth and breadth were not found to differ between the two schedules. Vaccinee samples came from UK trials COV001 and COV002, including a single-blind randomized controlled phase 2/3 trial of AZD1222 (ChAdOx1 nCoV-19) in healthy adults. For TCRbeta chain sequencing, PBMC samples were collected from trial participants at day 0 and at day 28 after the second dose. Results the study describes overall, beyond this receptor: No day 14 peak-response samples were available, so repertoires were characterized only after the peak T cell response. The vaccine-associated CD4 TCRs covered the entire spike protein, and the dominant responses fell in regions 160-218 and 743-854. Participants were mostly white British and included more females than males, and it was suggested by the authors that clonal diversity may have been underestimated. The 56-69-year group was small, and its depth increase did not reach significance, likely because of low power. After two AZD1222 doses, spike-specific TCR breadth and depth were significantly higher than at day 0 and than in MenACWY recipients. Nearly half of unique spike-specific TCRs reportedly recognized epitopes outside regions mutated in the B.1.351 and B.1.1.7 variants. Conclusions about previously exposed vaccinees are limited because only five to seven AZD1222 recipients were SARS-CoV-2 seropositive at baseline.

The CDR3 numbers 16 residues from cysteine through phenylalanine. Only CDR3 DNA remains: 48 bases, in frame from the first base. CDR1 and CDR2 are read off the germline V gene as SGHTA and FQGNSA. Trimming takes 0 bases from V and 0 bases from J, and the germline ends sit 9 bases apart. The CDR3 regions of human TCRbeta chains were analyzed by immunosequencing. Processing in the source paper ran as follows. TCRs in the repertoires were matched against a reference library of SARS-CoV-2-specific TCRs that had been generated with the MIRA antigen-specificity platform. Breadth was defined as the fraction of unique TCRs that were SARS-CoV-2-associated. Depth was defined as the fraction of total T cells that were SARS-CoV-2-associated. Using the MIRA data, every spike-specific TCR was mapped to the spike region that the TCR reacted to and assigned to either a CD4 or a CD8 class. Log10-transformed breadth and depth values were compared by one-way ANOVA with Sidak's multiple comparisons tests. TCRdb took over this immuneACCESS table, retaining in-frame rearrangements with V and J assigned. Such tables are incomplete; in checked studies, under half of the missing clones stem from an unresolved V gene, and the remainder is unexplained. V and J calls and clone size are copied from that table; D and trimming were computed from the DNA. This sample comprises over 110,000 clones, approximately 90% of them detected only once. The ten largest clones add up to about 9.4% of the sample.

The material sequenced was peripheral blood, taken 28 days after the second AZD1222 dose. Recombination linked TRBV7-2 to TRBJ2-1; no D gene can be assigned with confidence. This receptor was obtained from an adult who received the AZD1222 COVID-19 vaccine. The nucleotide sequence is given as TGTGCCAGCAGCTTAGCTAGATCAAGCTCCTACAATGAGCAGTTCTTC. Its translation reads: CASSLARSSSYNEQFF.